This T cell receptor beta chain derives from a study of blood T cell repertoires in COVID-19. Germline CDR1 is SNHLY and CDR2 is FYNNEI. The CDR3 has 14 amino acids. The V end was cut by 6 bases, the J end by 0 bases, with 10 bases between. Data came from immunoSEQ multiplex PCR; TCRdb stores just in-frame clones and leaves some out. The sample includes around 98,000 clones, around 75% of them seen just once. Sequencing was carried out using peripheral blood. The gene calls are TRBV2 and TRBJ2-3, with a tentative D call TRBD1 (5 bases). This TCR came from a man in his 70s with acute or convalescent COVID-19. CDR3 protein: CASSWTTSTDTQYF. CDR3 coding DNA: TGTGCCAGCAGCTGGACAACTAGCACAGATACGCAGTATTTT.